Below are 32 T cell receptor beta chains sequenced from a single sample in a study of shared clonotypes between healthy human individuals. The method was immunoSEQ multiplex PCR; TCRdb's version includes in-frame clones alone and lacks a portion of them. The sample lists over a million clones, less than 99% occurring once. The sample comprised naive CD4+ T cells sorted from blood. Documented subset: CD45RA+ positively selected. Receptors were obtained from a man between 25 and 39 years old in good health.

V is TRBV15 and J is TRBJ1-2, with 9 positions matching TRBD1. This CDR3 comprises 13 residues. V lost 4 bases, J lost 7 bases, and 4 bases stayed unmatched. Germline-derived CDR1 and CDR2 are LNHNV and YYDKDF (reference sequence). DNA for the CDR3: TGTGCCACCAGCAACTGGGACAGGGCTGGCTACACCTTC. This codes for CATSNWDRAGYTF.

This chain connects TRBV7-2 to TRBJ1-4; 7 bases map to TRBD1. The CDR3 covers 18 residues. In germline, CDR1 is SGHTA, CDR2 FQGNSA. Trimming at V came to 3 bases and at J to 2 bases, leaving 12 bases not matched to a gene. CDR3 sequence reads: CASSFRQGEATTNEKLFF. The CDR3, as DNA: TGTGCCAGCAGCTTCCGACAGGGAGAGGCTACCACTAATGAAAAACTGTTTTTT.

The chain is built from TRBV30 and TRBJ1-2; D may be TRBD1 (5 bases). CDR3 size: 17 residues. V gave up 0 bases and J gave up 0 bases, with 17 bases separating them. CDR1 GTSNPN and CDR2 SVGIG come from the germline V gene (reference sequence). CDR3 sequence reads: CAWSVWTKTSSNYGYTF. In nucleotides, the CDR3 is TGTGCCTGGAGTGTATGGACAAAAACTTCGTCTAACTATGGCTACACCTTC.

The gene calls are TRBV18 and TRBJ2-1, with 14 bases lining up with TRBD2. There are 16 residues in the CDR3. V was clipped by 5 bases and J by 5 bases; unmatched bases: 5. CDR1 and CDR2 (germline): KGHSH, LQKENI. The chain's CDR3 is CASSRLAGGANNEQFF. The CDR3 coding sequence is TGTGCCAGCTCAAGACTAGCGGGAGGGGCAAACAATGAGCAGTTCTTC.

This chain joins TRBV21-1 and TRBJ1-2; the D call in the table, TRBD1, was not verified against the DNA. TRBV21-1 counts as a pseudogene. The CDR3 is 18 residues long. This CDR3 reads CASSKDRDRKHSNYGYTF. The CDR3 region has the DNA TGTGCCAGCAGCAAAGACCGGGACAGGAAGCACTCGAACTATGGCTACACCTTC.

J is TRBJ2-2 and V is TRBV4-1; 12 bases line up with TRBD2. This CDR3 is 17 amino acids long. With 1 base clipped from V and 6 bases from J, the junction kept 6 bases outside the gene matches. Germline V lookup: CDR1 MGHRA, CDR2 YSYEKL. The CDR3 coding sequence is TGCGCCAGCAGCCAAGGACTAGCGGGAGTCGGTCCCGGGGAGCTGTTTTTT. Protein: CASSQGLAGVGPGELFF.

V is TRBV25-1 and J is TRBJ2-7, with D possibly TRBD1 on 5 matching bases. Per the germline V gene, CDR1 is MGHDK and CDR2 is SYGVNS. V lost 0 bases, J lost 2 bases, and 11 bases lay in between. This CDR3 comprises 15 residues. DNA of the CDR3: TGTGCCAGCAGTGAATATCAGGGTAGCCCCTACGAGCAGTACTTC. Translated: CASSEYQGSPYEQYF.

On this clone: Other DNA sequences in the sample encode the same CDR3. The genes are TRBV5-1 and TRBJ2-7, with 13 bases aligning to TRBD2. V lost 4 bases to trimming and J lost 3 bases; unmatched junction nucleotides: 1. This CDR3 contains 14 residues. Looked up from germline, CDR1 is SGHRS and CDR2 is YFSETQ. CDR3 in amino acids: CASSRTSGSYEQYF. The CDR3 DNA sequence: TGCGCCAGCAGCCGGACTAGCGGGAGCTACGAGCAGTACTTC.

The gene calls are TRBV9 and TRBJ1-1; TRBD1 is a possible D gene (6 bases). Per the germline V gene, CDR1 is SGDLS and CDR2 is YYNGEE. Trimming stripped 0 bases from V and 6 bases from J, with 15 bases between. The CDR3 covers 15 residues. CDR3 protein: CASSVGGLLDSEAFF. The CDR3 region has the DNA TGTGCCAGCAGCGTAGGGGGGCTTCTAGATTCTGAAGCTTTCTTT.

The chain carries TRBV18 and TRBJ2-7, with 7 bases aligning to TRBD2. Germline trimming cut 3 bases from V and 4 bases from J; bases unmatched to any gene: 12. Germline V CDR1 and CDR2: KGHSH, LQKENI. The CDR3 extends over 16 amino acids. The CDR3 DNA follows: TGTGCCAGCTCACCCCGGCCGACGGGAGGATGGTACGAGCAGTACTTC. The encoded protein is CASSPRPTGGWYEQYF. The full variable domain, in which reference TRBV18 and TRBJ2-7 provide the parts outside the CDR3, is NAGVMQNPRHLVRRRGQEARLRCSPMKGHSHVYWYRQLPEEGLKFMVYLQKENIIDESGMPKERFSAEFPKEGPSILRIQQVVRGDSAAYFCASSPRPTGGWYEQYFGPGTRLTVT.

The chain has TRBV6-5 and TRBJ1-4; no clear D. Trimming took off 3 bases at V and 8 bases at J, with 19 bases between the two ends. Per germline, CDR1 MNHEY and CDR2 SVGAGI. The CDR3 consists of 16 residues. Here the CDR3 DNA reads TGTGCCAGCAGTTATTTAAAGGGCCAAAGGTGGGAAAAACTGTTTTTT. This sequence encodes CASSYLKGQRWEKLFF.

The chain links TRBV7-3 to TRBJ2-7, with 7 bases fitting TRBD2. Germline CDR1 SGHTA, CDR2 FQGTGA. The ends lost 0 bases at V and 3 bases at J; junction bases unmatched: 8. The CDR3 totals 16 residues. CDR3 DNA: TGTGCCAGCAGCTTAACGGGGCTAGCGGATCACTACGAGCAGTACTTC. Its translation: CASSLTGLADHYEQYF.

The genes are TRBV7-2 and TRBJ2-1; D unclear. The V gene's germline CDR1 is SGHTA and CDR2 FQGNSA. The CDR3 consists of 14 residues. Trimming cost V 1 base and J 7 bases, with 11 bases left between them. CDR3: CASSLVGHLNEQFF. The CDR3 nucleotides are TGTGCCAGCAGCTTAGTTGGTCATCTTAATGAGCAGTTCTTC.

The V and J genes are TRBV29-1 and TRBJ2-5; D may be TRBD1 (6 bases). V dropped 4 bases and J dropped 5 bases, with 17 bases sitting between them. The CDR3 runs to 14 residues. CDR1 is SQVTM and CDR2 is ANQGSEA in the germline V gene. The CDR3, as DNA: TGCAGCGTTGTTCCAAGGGGGTACGGGGAGACCCAGTACTTC. Translating it yields CSVVPRGYGETQYF.

The chain employs TRBV6-5 and TRBJ2-7; D ambiguous. The CDR3 length is 14 residues. Germline V lookup: CDR1 MNHEY, CDR2 SVGAGI. V was trimmed by 5 bases and J by 3 bases, leaving 14 bases between them. The DNA for the CDR3 is TGTGCCAGCAGTCTAAGTCTCTACAGCTACGAGCAGTACTTC. It translates to CASSLSLYSYEQYF.

V gene TRBV19 combines with J gene TRBJ1-1; D unresolved. The CDR3 runs to 13 residues. Germline CDR1 is LNHDA and CDR2 is SQIVND (reference sequence). Trimming took off 4 bases at V and 8 bases at J, with 14 bases between the two ends. The CDR3 DNA reads TGTGCCAGTAGTAGGGCGAGGAGGTACGAAGCTTTCTTT. Protein: CASSRARRYEAFF.

The chain combines TRBV25-1 with TRBJ1-3; D not resolved. CDR3 length: 14 residues. CDR1 is MGHDK and CDR2 is SYGVNS in the germline V gene. V was cut by 10 bases and J by 3 bases, with 16 bases left in between. The CDR3 sequence is CATTNGRFGNTIYF. DNA for the CDR3: TGTGCCACTACGAATGGGAGGTTTGGAAACACCATATATTTT.

The chain carries TRBV28 and TRBJ1-1; the D is unclear. This CDR3 is 11 amino acids long. Germline CDR1 is MDHEN and CDR2 is SYDVKM. Between the trimmed V and J ends, which lost 6 bases and 6 bases, there was a span of 8 bases. Here the CDR3 reads CASSTSPEAFF. The CDR3 nucleotides are TGTGCCAGCAGCACCAGTCCTGAAGCTTTCTTT.

The chain has TRBV7-8 and TRBJ2-1; D gene unclear. The CDR3 is made up of 13 amino acids. With 7 bases removed from V and 9 bases from J, the gap between germline ends came to 16 bases. CDR1 and CDR2 (germline): SGHVS, FQNEAQ. In DNA, the CDR3 is TGTGCCAGCAAAGAAATCGGGCTCGGTGAGCAGTTCTTC. As protein: CASKEIGLGEQFF.

The chain uses TRBV7-9 and TRBJ1-2; D gene unclear. The CDR3 runs 15 residues. V was trimmed by 2 bases and J by 0 bases, leaving 10 bases between them. Germline assignment: CDR1 SEHNR and CDR2 FQNEAQ (reference sequence). CDR3 protein: CASSLIQTANYGYTF. DNA for the CDR3: TGTGCCAGCAGCTTAATCCAGACTGCTAACTATGGCTACACCTTC. Looking up the rest from reference TRBV7-9 and TRBJ1-2 gives the full variable domain: DTGVSQNPRHKITKRGQNVTFRCDPISEHNRLYWYRQTLGQGPEFLTYFQNEAQLEKSRLLSDRFSAERPKGSFSTLEIQRTEQGDSAMYLCASSLIQTANYGYTFGSGTRLTVV.

The chain carries TRBV5-1 and TRBJ2-1, with D perhaps TRBD1 (6 bases). This CDR3 is 17 amino acids long. Trimming took off 6 bases at V and 7 bases at J, with 26 bases between the two ends. The germline V gene encodes CDR1 SGHRS and CDR2 YFSETQ. In nucleotides, the CDR3 is TGCGCCAGCACCACCCGAACGGACAGCGGACGTTCTAATGAGCAGTTCTTC. Its protein is CASTTRTDSGRSNEQFF.

The genes are TRBV6-4 and TRBJ2-3; D unclear. The CDR3 runs 14 residues. The ends were cut back, 2 bases at V and 0 bases at J, with 6 bases in the middle. Germline loops: CDR1 MRHNA, CDR2 SNTAGT. This CDR3 reads CASSDVDSTDTQYF. The CDR3 nucleotides read TGTGCCAGCAGTGACGTGGACAGCACAGATACGCAGTATTTT.

V and J are TRBV5-1 and TRBJ2-2, with 7 bases identical to TRBD2. J lost 6 bases, V lost 2 bases, and 7 bases had no gene match. The CDR3 has 15 amino acids. Germline V CDR1 and CDR2: SGHRS, YFSETQ. The CDR3 DNA follows: TGCGCCAGCAGCTTCTCCGGGGGGAGACCCGGGGAGCTGTTTTTT. Residues: CASSFSGGRPGELFF.

V and J are TRBV19 and TRBJ2-7, with D possibly TRBD2 on 6 matching bases. V lost 2 bases and J 6 bases, leaving 14 bases between the germline ends. Germline-derived CDR1 and CDR2 are LNHDA and SQIVND (reference sequence). The CDR3 is made up of 14 amino acids. The CDR3 region is CASSINGRTSEQYF. The CDR3 region has the DNA TGTGCCAGTAGTATAAACGGGAGAACCTCCGAGCAGTACTTC.

V usage is TRBV14 and J usage is TRBJ1-2; 8 positions agree with TRBD1. The CDR3 contains 16 residues. The germline gives CDR1 SGHDN, CDR2 FVKESK. The trim removed 6 bases at V and 4 bases at J, leaving 13 bases unmatched. The CDR3 nucleotides read TGTGCCAGCAGTCCCTGGACCGGGACAGGACCCTATGGCTACACCTTC. It specifies CASSPWTGTGPYGYTF.

CDR3: CASRTETGTGNTIYF. In nucleotides, the CDR3 is TGTGCCAGCAGGACAGAGACAGGGACTGGAAACACCATATATTTT. The rearrangement links TRBV7-9 to TRBJ1-3; 7 bases map to TRBD1. The junction had 7 bases not matched to a gene; V was cut back by 6 bases and J by 2 bases. The CDR3 is 15 amino acids. From germline, CDR1 is SEHNR and CDR2 FQNEAQ (reference sequence).

The gene calls are TRBV6-4 and TRBJ2-1, with D possibly TRBD1 on 6 matching bases. The V gene lost 4 bases and the J gene lost 4 bases, with 11 bases spanning the gap. The CDR3 sequence is 14 residues long. CDR1 is MRHNA and CDR2 is SNTAGT in the germline V gene. The CDR3 loop reads CASSVQGFYNEQFF. CDR3 coding DNA: TGTGCCAGCAGTGTCCAGGGGTTTTACAATGAGCAGTTCTTC.

The chain recombines TRBV7-6 with TRBJ1-5; D ambiguous. V was shortened by 5 bases and J by 5 bases, with 13 bases between the two germline ends. The CDR3 contains 14 residues. The germline gives CDR1 SGHVS, CDR2 FNYEAQ. CDR3 sequence reads: CASSTGGWDQPQHF. DNA for the CDR3: TGTGCCAGCAGCACCGGTGGATGGGATCAGCCCCAGCATTTT.

This chain uses TRBV27 with TRBJ2-1; TRBD1 is a possible D gene (5 bases). The CDR3 has 15 residues. Per germline, CDR1 MNHEY and CDR2 SMNVEV (reference sequence). V lost 4 bases, J lost 1 base, and 11 bases lay in between. In DNA form, the CDR3 reads TGTGCCAGCAGTTCTCAGGGAATTTCCTACAATGAGCAGTTCTTC. It translates to CASSSQGISYNEQFF.

For this clone: Other nucleotide sequences from this sample produce the same CDR3. This chain connects TRBV5-4 to TRBJ2-1; TRBD2 agrees at 12 bases. Trimming at V came to 3 bases and at J to 3 bases, leaving 1 base not matched to a gene. The CDR3 runs to 15 residues. The germline CDR1 and CDR2 sequences are SGHNT and YYREEE (reference sequence). The CDR3 protein is CASSSTSGSYNEQFF. DNA of the CDR3: TGTGCCAGCAGCTCGACTAGCGGGAGCTACAATGAGCAGTTCTTC. Looking up the rest from reference TRBV5-4 and TRBJ2-1 gives the full variable domain: ETGVTQSPTHLIKTRGQQVTLRCSSQSGHNTVSWYQQALGQGPQFIFQYYREEENGRGNFPPRFSGLQFPNYSSELNVNALELDDSALYLCASSSTSGSYNEQFFGPGTRLTVL.

The rearrangement links TRBV6-4 to TRBJ2-1; the D gene is possibly TRBD2 (7 bases). The CDR3 extends over 16 amino acids. V lost 5 bases and J 0 bases, leaving 14 bases between the germline ends. The germline V gene has CDR1 MRHNA and CDR2 SNTAGT. This CDR3 reads CASSKRGGSSYNEQFF. The DNA for the CDR3 is TGTGCCAGCAGTAAAAGGGGGGGAAGCTCCTACAATGAGCAGTTCTTC.

This sequence joins TRBV5-1 and TRBJ2-6; 7 bases are shared with TRBD1. Germline CDR1 is SGHRS and CDR2 is YFSETQ. The CDR3 extends over 14 amino acids. V dropped 7 bases and J dropped 2; count of bases not matched to a gene: 3. CDR3 sequence (DNA): TGCGCCAGCGCAGGGGGTCCTGGGGCCAACGTCCTGACTTTC. It codes for CASAGGPGANVLTF.